The present entry profiles one T cell receptor beta chain with its context. Its specificity is not known. Repertoires were generated with immunoSEQ multiplex PCR, while TCRdb's copy carries only in-frame clones and drops some. The table includes 200,000 to 250,000 clones, around 86% detected once. These data belong to a study of cytomegalovirus exposure and HLA in healthy donors. General observations from the study: According to the study, around 160 TCR beta chains were cytomegalovirus-associated.

Sequencing input: PBMCs. The sequence was collected from a young woman in good health and CMV-seropositive.

The CDR3 is CASSLTAGGTEAFF. CDR3 sequence (DNA): TGCGCCAGCAGCTTGACCGCGGGGGGGACTGAAGCTTTCTTT. This rearrangement joins TRBV5-1 to TRBJ1-1; weak D call: TRBD1 (5 bases). Trimming left V 1 base short and J 5 bases short, with 12 bases between. The CDR3 loop spans 14 amino acids. The germline V gene encodes CDR1 SGHRS and CDR2 YFSETQ.